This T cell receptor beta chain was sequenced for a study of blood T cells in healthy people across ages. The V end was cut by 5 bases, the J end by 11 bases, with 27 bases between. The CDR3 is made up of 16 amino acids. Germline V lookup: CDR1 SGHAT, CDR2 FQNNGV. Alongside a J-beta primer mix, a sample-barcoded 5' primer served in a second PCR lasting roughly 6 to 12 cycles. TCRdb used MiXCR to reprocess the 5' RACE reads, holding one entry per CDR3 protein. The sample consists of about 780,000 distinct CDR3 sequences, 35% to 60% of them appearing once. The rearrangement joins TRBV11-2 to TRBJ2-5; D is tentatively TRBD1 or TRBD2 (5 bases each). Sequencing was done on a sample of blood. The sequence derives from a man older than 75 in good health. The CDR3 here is CASSSRDGVSGSGQYF. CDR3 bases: TGTGCCAGCAGCAGCCGAGACGGGGTCTCAGGGAGTGGGCAGTACTTC.